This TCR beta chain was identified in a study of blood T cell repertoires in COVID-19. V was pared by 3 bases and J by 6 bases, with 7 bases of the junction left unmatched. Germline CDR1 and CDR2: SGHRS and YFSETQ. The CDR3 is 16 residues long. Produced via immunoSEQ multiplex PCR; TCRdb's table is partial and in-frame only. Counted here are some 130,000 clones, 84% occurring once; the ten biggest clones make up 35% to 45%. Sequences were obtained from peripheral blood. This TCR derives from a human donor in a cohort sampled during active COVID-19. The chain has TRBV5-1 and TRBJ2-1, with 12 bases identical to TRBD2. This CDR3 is CASSSGRTSGANEQFF. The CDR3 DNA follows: TGCGCCAGCAGCTCCGGACGGACTAGCGGGGCCAATGAGCAGTTCTTC.